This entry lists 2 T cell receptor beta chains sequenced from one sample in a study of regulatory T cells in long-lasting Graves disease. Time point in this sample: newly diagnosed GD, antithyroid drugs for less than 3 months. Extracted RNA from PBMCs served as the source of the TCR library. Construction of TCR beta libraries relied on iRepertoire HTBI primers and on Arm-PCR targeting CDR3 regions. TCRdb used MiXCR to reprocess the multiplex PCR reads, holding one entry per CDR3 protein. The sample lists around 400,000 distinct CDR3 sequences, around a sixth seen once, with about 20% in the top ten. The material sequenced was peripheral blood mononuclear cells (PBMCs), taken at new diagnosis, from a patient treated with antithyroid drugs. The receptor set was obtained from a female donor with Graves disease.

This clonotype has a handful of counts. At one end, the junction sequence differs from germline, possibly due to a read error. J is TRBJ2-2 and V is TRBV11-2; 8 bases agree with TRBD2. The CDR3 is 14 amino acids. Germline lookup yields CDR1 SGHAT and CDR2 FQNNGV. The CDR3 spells CASSLAGGTGELVF. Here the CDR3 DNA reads TGTGCCAGCAGCTTAGCGGGAGGGACCGGGGAGCTGGTTTTT.

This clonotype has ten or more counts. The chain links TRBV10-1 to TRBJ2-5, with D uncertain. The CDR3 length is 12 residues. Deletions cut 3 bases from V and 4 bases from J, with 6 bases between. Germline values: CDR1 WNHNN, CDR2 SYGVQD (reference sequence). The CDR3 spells CASSDSTETQYF. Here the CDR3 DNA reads TGCGCCAGCAGTGACAGTACAGAGACCCAGTACTTC.